Following are 10 T cell receptor beta chains from one sample sequenced in a study of T-cell memory formation after mild COVID-19. MiXCR, applied by TCRdb to the 5' RACE reads, yields one record per CDR3 protein. The sample has around 200,000 distinct CDR3 sequences; approximately 17% are singletons. The source material was PBMCs or a T cell subset sorted from them (not recorded which). The source of these receptors is a man younger than 35 who had mild COVID-19 (a few samples of this study predate the infection). Cell type and time point are not known.

This clonotype was seen ten or more times. A read error may produce the germline difference seen at one junction end. The rearrangement joins TRBV4-3 to TRBJ2-7; no clear D. This CDR3 spans 16 amino acids. Per the germline V gene, CDR1 is LGHNA and CDR2 is YSLEER. The CDR3 loop is CASSQEATASDYEQYF. In DNA form, the CDR3 reads TGCGCCAGCAGTCAAGAAGCAACCGCGTCAGACTACGAGCAGTACTTC.

This clonotype was recorded many times. The CDR3 sequence: CASSPQAGLLEQFF. The CDR3 DNA reads as TGCGCCAGCAGCCCCCAGGCAGGGTTGCTGGAGCAGTTCTTC. V and J are TRBV5-1 and TRBJ2-1, with a possible D match to TRBD1 (5 bases). The germline V gene has CDR1 SGHRS and CDR2 YFSETQ. Trimming pared 4 bases from V and 10 bases from J, leaving 18 bases between. CDR3 length: 14 amino acids.

This clonotype has only a few counts. The V gene is TRBV7-3, the J gene TRBJ1-1, with a possible D match to TRBD1 (5 bases). Trimming left V 5 bases short and J 4 bases short, with 14 bases between. The CDR3 contains 14 residues. Germline loops: CDR1 SGHTA, CDR2 FQGTGA. The CDR3 is CASSPTAGTTEAFF. The CDR3 bases are TGTGCCAGCAGCCCAACCGCAGGGACCACTGAAGCTTTCTTT.

This clonotype was counted a few times. The chain uses TRBV20-1 and TRBJ2-3, with 10 bases matching TRBD2. The CDR3 contains 15 residues. Looked up from germline, CDR1 is DFQATT and CDR2 is SNEGSKA (reference sequence). Unmatched junction bases numbered 7, after V lost 3 bases and J lost 4 bases. Here the CDR3 DNA reads TGCAGTGCTAGTGCTATAGCGGGGGGTTCAGATACGCAGTATTTT. It yields the protein CSASAIAGGSDTQYF.

The chain carries TRBV7-2 and TRBJ2-5, with 9 bases matching TRBD2. V was pared by 4 bases and J by 5 bases, with 8 bases of the junction left unmatched. Germline CDR1 and CDR2: SGHTA and FQGNSA. The CDR3 length is 15 residues. The CDR3, as DNA: TGTGCCAGCAGCTCCCAGCGGGGGGTGACGGAGACCCAGTACTTC. Translating it yields CASSSQRGVTETQYF.

V usage is TRBV7-2 and J usage is TRBJ2-5; TRBD2 matches at 11 bases. This CDR3 spans 16 amino acids. CDR1 SGHTA and CDR2 FQGNSA come from the germline V gene. Trimming took 4 bases from V and 3 from J; bases not matched to a gene: 7. CDR3 protein: CASSSQVAGGEETQYF. The CDR3 DNA reads TGTGCCAGCAGCTCGCAGGTAGCGGGGGGGGAAGAGACCCAGTACTTC.

This clonotype was observed a few times. The chain combines TRBV7-2 with TRBJ1-6; 9 bases align to TRBD1. This CDR3 spans 16 amino acids. The germline gives CDR1 SGHTA, CDR2 FQGNSA. Losses at the gene ends were 1 base for V and 9 bases for J; bases not matched to a gene: 7. CDR3 sequence (DNA): TGTGCCAGCAGCTTAGTATGGACAGGGGCTCGTTCACCCCTCCACTTT. Translated: CASSLVWTGARSPLHF.

Only a few counts were recorded for this clonotype. The genes are TRBV3-1 and TRBJ2-7; maybe TRBD2 (6 bases). V shed 6 bases and J shed 7 bases, with 19 bases lying between them. The CDR3 is 14 residues long. Germline-derived CDR1 and CDR2 are LGHDT and YNNKEL (reference sequence). The CDR3 bases are TGTGCCAGCAGAGGGGCGCCCGCGGGGAGAGAGCAGTACTTC. Translating it yields CASRGAPAGREQYF.

This clonotype showed up just a few times. The genes are TRBV29-1 and TRBJ2-3; D remains ambiguous. There are 12 residues in the CDR3. CDR1 and CDR2 (germline): SQVTM, ANQGSEA. V lost 4 bases to trimming and J lost 1 base, with 6 bases between them. For the CDR3, the DNA is TGCAGCGTTGTCGCGGGCACAGATACGCAGTATTTT. Amino acid sequence: CSVVAGTDTQYF.

Only a few counts were recorded for this clonotype. This chain links TRBV4-2 with TRBJ1-5; unclear D gene. This CDR3 is 14 amino acids long. Per the germline V gene, CDR1 is LGHNA and CDR2 is YNFKEQ. The germline V and J ends were trimmed by 0 bases and 9 bases, with 12 bases remaining between them. In nucleotides, the CDR3 is TGTGCCAGCAGCCAAGATACGGGGTCAGGGCCCCAGCATTTT. Translating it yields CASSQDTGSGPQHF.